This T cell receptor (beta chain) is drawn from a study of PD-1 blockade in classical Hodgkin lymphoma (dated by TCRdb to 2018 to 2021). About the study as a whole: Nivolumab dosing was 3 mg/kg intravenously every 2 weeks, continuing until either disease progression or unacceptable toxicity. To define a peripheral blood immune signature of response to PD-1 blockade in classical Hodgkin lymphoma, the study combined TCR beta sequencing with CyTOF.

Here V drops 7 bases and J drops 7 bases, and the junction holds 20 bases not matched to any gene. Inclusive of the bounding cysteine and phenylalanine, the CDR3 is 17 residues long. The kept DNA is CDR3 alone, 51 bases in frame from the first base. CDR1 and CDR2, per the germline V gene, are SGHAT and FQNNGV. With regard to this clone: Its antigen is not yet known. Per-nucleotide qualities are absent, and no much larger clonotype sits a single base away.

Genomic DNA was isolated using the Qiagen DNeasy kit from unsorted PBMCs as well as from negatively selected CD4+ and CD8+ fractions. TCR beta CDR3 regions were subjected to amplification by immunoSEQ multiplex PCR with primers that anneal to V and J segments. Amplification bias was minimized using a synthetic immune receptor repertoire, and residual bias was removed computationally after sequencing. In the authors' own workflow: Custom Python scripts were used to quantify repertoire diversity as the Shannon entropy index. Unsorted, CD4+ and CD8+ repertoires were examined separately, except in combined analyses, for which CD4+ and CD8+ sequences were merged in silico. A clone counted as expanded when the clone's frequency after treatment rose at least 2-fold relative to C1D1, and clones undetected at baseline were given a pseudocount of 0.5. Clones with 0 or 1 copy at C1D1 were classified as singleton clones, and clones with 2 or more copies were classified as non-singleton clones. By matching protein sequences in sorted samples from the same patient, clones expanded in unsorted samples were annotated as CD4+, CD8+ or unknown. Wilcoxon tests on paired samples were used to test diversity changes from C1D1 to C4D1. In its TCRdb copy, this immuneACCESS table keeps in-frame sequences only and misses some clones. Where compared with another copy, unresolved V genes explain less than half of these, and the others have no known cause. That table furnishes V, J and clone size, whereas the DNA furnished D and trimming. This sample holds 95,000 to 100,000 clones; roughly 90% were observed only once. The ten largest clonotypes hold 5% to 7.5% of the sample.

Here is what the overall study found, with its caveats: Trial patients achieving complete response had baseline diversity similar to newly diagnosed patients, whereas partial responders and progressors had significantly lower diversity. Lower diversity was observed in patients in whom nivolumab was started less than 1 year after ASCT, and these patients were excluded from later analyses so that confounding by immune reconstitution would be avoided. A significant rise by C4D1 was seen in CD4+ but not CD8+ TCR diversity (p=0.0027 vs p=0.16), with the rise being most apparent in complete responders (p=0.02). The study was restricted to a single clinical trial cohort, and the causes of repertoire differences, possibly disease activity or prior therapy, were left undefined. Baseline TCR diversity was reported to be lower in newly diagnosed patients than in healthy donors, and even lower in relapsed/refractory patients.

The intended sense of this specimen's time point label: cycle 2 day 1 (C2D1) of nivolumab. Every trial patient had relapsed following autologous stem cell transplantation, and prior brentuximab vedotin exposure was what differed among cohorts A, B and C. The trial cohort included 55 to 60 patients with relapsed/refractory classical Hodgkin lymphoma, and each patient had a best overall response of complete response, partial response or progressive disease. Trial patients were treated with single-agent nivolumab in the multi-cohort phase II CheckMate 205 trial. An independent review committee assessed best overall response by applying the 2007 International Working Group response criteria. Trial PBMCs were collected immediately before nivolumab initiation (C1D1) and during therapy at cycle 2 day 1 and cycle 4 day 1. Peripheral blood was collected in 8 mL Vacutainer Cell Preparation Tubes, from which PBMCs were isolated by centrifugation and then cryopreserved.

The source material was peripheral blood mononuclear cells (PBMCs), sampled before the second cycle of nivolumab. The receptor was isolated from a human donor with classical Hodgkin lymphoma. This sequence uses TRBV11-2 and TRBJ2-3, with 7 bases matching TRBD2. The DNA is TGTGCCAGCACCCCCTTGGGGGGGGGAATATTCAGTAATACGCAGTATTTT. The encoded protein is CASTPLGGGIFSNTQYF.